These T cell receptor beta chains were read from a single sample in a study of T cell clonotyping in hematopoietic cell transplantation. Method: immunoSEQ multiplex PCR; TCRdb's copy keeps in-frame clones and lacks some. The sample lists tens of thousands of clones; around 93% were seen once. The specimen comprised peripheral blood mononuclear cells, sampled before stem cell transplant. Receptor source: a man aged 50 or older with acute myeloid leukemia. Some clones in this sample may be carry-over from other donors' samples. Each CDR3 is given with its conserved first and last residue. The D gene is left open where the match is weak. Size tells how often a clone was seen (once, few, many) or the class of an expanded clone, and some rows leave it out.

V: TRBV5-1; D: TRBD1; J: TRBJ2-7; size: NA; CDR3: CASSFLPGQAYEQYF; DNA: TGCGCCAGCAGCTTCTTACCGGGACAGGCGTACGAGCAGTACTTC
V: TRBV29-1; D: NA; J: TRBJ1-4; size: NA; CDR3: CSVEGRRLPYEKLFF; DNA: TGCAGCGTTGAAGGCAGGAGACTCCCGTATGAAAAACTGTTTTTT
V: TRBV13; D: NA; J: TRBJ2-2; size: NA; CDR3: CASSLDRGELFF; DNA: TGTGCCAGCAGCTTAGATAGGGGGGAGCTGTTTTTT
V: TRBV30; D: TRBD2; J: TRBJ2-3; size: NA; CDR3: CAWRELAGSLADTQYF; DNA: TGTGCCTGGAGGGAACTAGCGGGGTCCCTCGCAGATACGCAGTATTTT
V: TRBV29-1; D: NA; J: TRBJ2-7; size: NA; CDR3: CSVEETGTRAYEQYF; DNA: TGCAGCGTTGAGGAAACCGGGACCAGAGCCTACGAGCAGTACTTC
V: TRBV6-5; D: TRBD1; J: TRBJ2-4; size: once; CDR3: CASIKQGSDIQYF; DNA: TGTGCCAGCATCAAACAGGGGTCTGACATTCAGTACTTC
V: TRBV30; D: TRBD1; J: TRBJ2-7; size: NA; CDR3: CAWNQGAGWEQYF; DNA: TGTGCCTGGAACCAGGGGGCAGGGTGGGAGCAGTACTTC
V: TRBV7-6; D: NA; J: TRBJ2-2; size: NA; CDR3: CASSHPPGRTGELFF; DNA: TGTGCCAGCAGCCACCCCCCGGGTCGTACCGGGGAGCTGTTTTTT
V: TRBV19; D: TRBD1; J: TRBJ2-2; size: NA; CDR3: CASSAGTGGHTGTGELFF; DNA: TGTGCCAGTAGTGCCGGGACAGGGGGTCATACAGGCACCGGGGAGCTGTTTTTT
V: TRBV5-1; D: NA; J: TRBJ1-2; size: NA; CDR3: CASSLTRGDDYGYTF; DNA: TGCGCCAGCAGCTTGACAAGGGGGGATGACTATGGCTACACCTTC
V: TRBV29-1; D: TRBD2; J: TRBJ2-2; size: NA; CDR3: CSAGTSGDTGELFF; DNA: TGCAGCGCCGGGACTAGCGGTGACACCGGGGAGCTGTTTTTT
V: TRBV7-2; D: TRBD2; J: TRBJ2-1; size: NA; CDR3: CASQPLPQMAGGQFF; DNA: TGTGCCAGTCAGCCTCTCCCTCAAATGGCGGGGGGCCAGTTCTTC
V: TRBV6-5; D: NA; J: TRBJ2-5; size: once; CDR3: CASSYGATQETQYF; DNA: TGTGCCAGCAGTTACGGGGCAACCCAAGAGACCCAGTACTTC
V: TRBV7-2; D: TRBD2; J: TRBJ2-7; size: NA; CDR3: CASSPSGAGQYF; DNA: TGTGCCAGCAGCCCAAGCGGGGCGGGGCAGTACTTC
V: TRBV5-1; D: TRBD1; J: TRBJ2-3; size: NA; CDR3: CASSRRTGGSTDTQYF; DNA: TGCGCCAGCAGCCGTCGGACAGGGGGTAGCACAGATACGCAGTATTTT
V: TRBV19; D: TRBD1; J: TRBJ2-5; size: once; CDR3: CASSGTAAETQYF; DNA: TGTGCCAGTAGTGGGACAGCCGCCGAGACCCAGTACTTC
V: TRBV7-9; D: NA; J: TRBJ1-1; size: NA; CDR3: CASSQGWTEAFF; DNA: TGTGCCAGCAGTCAGGGATGGACTGAAGCTTTCTTT